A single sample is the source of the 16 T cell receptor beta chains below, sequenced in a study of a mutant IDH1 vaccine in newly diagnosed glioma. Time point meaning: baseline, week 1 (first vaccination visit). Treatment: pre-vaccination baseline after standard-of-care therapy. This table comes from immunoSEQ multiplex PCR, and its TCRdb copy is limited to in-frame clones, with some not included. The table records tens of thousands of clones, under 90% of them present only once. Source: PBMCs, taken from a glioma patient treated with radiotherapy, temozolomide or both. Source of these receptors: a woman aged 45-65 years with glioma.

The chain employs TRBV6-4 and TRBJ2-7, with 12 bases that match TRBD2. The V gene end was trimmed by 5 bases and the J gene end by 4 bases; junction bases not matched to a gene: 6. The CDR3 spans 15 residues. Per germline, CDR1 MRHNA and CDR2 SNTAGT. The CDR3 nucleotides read TGTGCCAGCAGTATCCTAGCGGGGGGGCCGTACGAGCAGTACTTC. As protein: CASSILAGGPYEQYF.

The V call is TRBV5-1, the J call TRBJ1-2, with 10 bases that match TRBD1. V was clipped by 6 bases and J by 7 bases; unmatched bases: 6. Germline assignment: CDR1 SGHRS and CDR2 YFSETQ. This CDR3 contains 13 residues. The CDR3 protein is CASTTTGGLGYTF. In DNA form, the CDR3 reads TGCGCCAGCACGACGACAGGGGGCCTTGGCTACACCTTC.

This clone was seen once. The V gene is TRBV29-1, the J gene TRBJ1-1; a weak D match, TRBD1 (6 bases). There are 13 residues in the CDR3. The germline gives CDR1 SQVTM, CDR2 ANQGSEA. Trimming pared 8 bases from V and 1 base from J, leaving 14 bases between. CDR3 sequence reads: CSPKVQGNTEAFF. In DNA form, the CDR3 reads TGCAGCCCGAAAGTACAGGGGAACACTGAAGCTTTCTTT. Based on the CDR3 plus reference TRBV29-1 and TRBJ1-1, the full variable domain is SAVISQKPSRDICQRGTSLTIQCQVDSQVTMMFWYRQQPGQSLTLIATANQGSEATYESGFVIDKFPISRPNLTFSTLTVSNMSPEDSSIYLCSPKVQGNTEAFFGQGTRLTVV.

CDR3 nucleotides: TGTGCCACCTCAACGGGGGGAGCAATAGAGACCCAGTACTTC. Protein: CATSTGGAIETQYF. This rearrangement joins TRBV2 to TRBJ2-5; 7 bases agree with TRBD2. In germline, CDR1 is SNHLY, CDR2 FYNNEI. This CDR3 region has 14 residues. The V segment lost 10 bases and the J segment 4 bases; nucleotides outside the gene matches: 12.

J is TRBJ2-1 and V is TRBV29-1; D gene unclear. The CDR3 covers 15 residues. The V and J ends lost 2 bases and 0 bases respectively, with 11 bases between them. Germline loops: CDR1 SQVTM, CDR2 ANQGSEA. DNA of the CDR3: TGCAGCGTTGAAAGTACCCCAAGCTCCTACAATGAGCAGTTCTTC. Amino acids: CSVESTPSSYNEQFF.

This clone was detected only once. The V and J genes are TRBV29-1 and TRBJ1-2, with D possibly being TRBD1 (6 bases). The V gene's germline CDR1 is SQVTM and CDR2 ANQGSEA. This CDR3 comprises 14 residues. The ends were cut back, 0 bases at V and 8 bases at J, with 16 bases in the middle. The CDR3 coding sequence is TGCAGCGTTGAAGATGCCAGGGGCGCGGGAGGCTACACCTTC. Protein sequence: CSVEDARGAGGYTF.

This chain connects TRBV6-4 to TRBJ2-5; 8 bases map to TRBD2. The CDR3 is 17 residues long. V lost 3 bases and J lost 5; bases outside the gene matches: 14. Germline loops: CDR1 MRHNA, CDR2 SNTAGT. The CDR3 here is CASSEPRGASLWETQYF. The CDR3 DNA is TGTGCCAGCAGTGAGCCGCGGGGGGCCTCCTTATGGGAGACCCAGTACTTC.

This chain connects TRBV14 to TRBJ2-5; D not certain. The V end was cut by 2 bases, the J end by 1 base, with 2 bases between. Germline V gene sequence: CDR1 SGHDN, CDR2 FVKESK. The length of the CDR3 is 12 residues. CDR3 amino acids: CASSQIQETQYF. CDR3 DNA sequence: TGTGCCAGCAGCCAAATCCAAGAGACCCAGTACTTC.

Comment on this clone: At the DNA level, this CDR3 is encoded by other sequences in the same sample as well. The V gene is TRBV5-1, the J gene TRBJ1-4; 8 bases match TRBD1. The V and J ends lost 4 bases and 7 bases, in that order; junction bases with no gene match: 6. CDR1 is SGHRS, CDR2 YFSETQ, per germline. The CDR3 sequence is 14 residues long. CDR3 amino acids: CASSLDRGGEKLFF. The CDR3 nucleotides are TGCGCCAGCAGCCTCGACAGGGGAGGTGAAAAACTGTTTTTT.

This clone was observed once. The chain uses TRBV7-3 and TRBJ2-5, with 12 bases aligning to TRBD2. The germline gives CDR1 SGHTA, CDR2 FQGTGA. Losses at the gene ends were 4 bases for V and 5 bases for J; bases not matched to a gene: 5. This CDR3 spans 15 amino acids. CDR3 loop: CASSSSGGAGETQYF. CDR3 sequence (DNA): TGTGCCAGCAGCTCTAGCGGGGGGGCCGGGGAGACCCAGTACTTC.

CDR3 DNA: TGTGCCAGCAGCCGCATCCCCCTCGGGGGGATCCAAGAGACCCAGTACTTC. The encoded protein is CASSRIPLGGIQETQYF. J is TRBJ2-5 and V is TRBV4-2, with TRBD2 matching 7 bases. In germline, CDR1 is LGHNA, CDR2 YNFKEQ. V gave up 4 bases and J gave up 1 base; unmatched junction bases: 12. The length of the CDR3 is 17 residues.

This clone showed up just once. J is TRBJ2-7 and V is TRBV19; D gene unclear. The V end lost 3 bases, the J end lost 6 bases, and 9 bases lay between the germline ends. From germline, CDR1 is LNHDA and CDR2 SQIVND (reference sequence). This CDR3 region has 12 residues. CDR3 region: CASSMSIGEQYF. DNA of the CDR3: TGTGCCAGTAGTATGTCGATCGGCGAGCAGTACTTC.

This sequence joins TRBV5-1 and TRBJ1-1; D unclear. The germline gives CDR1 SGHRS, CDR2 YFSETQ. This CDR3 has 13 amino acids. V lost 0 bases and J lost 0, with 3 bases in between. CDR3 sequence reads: CASSLGMNTEAFF. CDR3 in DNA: TGCGCCAGCAGCTTGGGAATGAACACTGAAGCTTTCTTT.

CDR3 region: CASSLNVRGNTEAFF. CDR3 bases: TGTGCCAGCAGCTTAAACGTTCGGGGGAACACTGAAGCTTTCTTT. The chain employs TRBV7-2 and TRBJ1-1, with D uncertain. The germline V gene has CDR1 SGHTA and CDR2 FQGNSA. Trimming left V 2 bases short and J 1 base short, with 11 bases between. The CDR3 consists of 15 residues.

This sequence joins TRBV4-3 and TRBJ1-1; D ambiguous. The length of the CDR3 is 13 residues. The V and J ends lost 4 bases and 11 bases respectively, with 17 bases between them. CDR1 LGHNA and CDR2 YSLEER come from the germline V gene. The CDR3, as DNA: TGCGCCAGCAGCCTAGAAGACCGTCAAGAGGCTTTCTTT. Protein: CASSLEDRQEAFF.

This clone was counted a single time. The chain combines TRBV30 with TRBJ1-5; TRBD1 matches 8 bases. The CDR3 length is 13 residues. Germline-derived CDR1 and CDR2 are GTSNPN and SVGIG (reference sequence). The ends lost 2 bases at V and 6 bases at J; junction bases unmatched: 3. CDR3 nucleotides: TGTGCCTGGAGTAACAGGGGGAGTCAGCCCCAGCATTTT. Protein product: CAWSNRGSQPQHF.